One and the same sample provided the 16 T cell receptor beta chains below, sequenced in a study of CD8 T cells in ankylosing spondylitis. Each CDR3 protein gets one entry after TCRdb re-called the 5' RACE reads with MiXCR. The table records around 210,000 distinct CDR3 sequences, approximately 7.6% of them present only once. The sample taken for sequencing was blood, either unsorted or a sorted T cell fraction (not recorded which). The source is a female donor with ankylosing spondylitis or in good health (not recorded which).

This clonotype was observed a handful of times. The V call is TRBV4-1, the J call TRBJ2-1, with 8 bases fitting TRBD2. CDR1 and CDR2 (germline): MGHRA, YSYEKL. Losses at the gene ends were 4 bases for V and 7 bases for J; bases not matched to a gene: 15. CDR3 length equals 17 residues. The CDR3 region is CASSPLASGGSWNEQFF. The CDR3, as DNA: TGCGCCAGCAGCCCATTAGCGTCGGGAGGGTCGTGGAATGAGCAGTTCTTC.

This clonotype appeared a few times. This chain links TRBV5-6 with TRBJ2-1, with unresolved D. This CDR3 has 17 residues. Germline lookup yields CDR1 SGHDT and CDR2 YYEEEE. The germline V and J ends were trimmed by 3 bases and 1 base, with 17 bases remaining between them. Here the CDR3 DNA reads TGTGCCAGCAGCTGGGCTGAAGTCTCCCATTCCTACAATGAGCAGTTCTTC. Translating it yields CASSWAEVSHSYNEQFF.

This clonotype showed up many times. For the CDR3, the DNA is TGTGCCAGCAGCACCCACAGGGGGGACGAGCAGTACTTC. It codes for CASSTHRGDEQYF. The genes are TRBV5-5 and TRBJ2-7; 8 nucleotides align to TRBD1. The CDR3 consists of 13 residues. Germline V gene lookup returns CDR1 SGHKS and CDR2 YYEKEE (reference sequence). The V gene end was trimmed by 4 bases and the J gene end by 5 bases; junction bases not matched to a gene: 5.

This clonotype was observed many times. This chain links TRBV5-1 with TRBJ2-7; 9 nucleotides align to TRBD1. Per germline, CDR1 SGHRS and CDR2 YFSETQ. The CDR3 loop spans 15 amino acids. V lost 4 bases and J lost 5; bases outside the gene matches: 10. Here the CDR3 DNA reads TGCGCCAGCAGCACCGGGACAGGGAGACAGGACGAGCAGTACTTC. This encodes CASSTGTGRQDEQYF.

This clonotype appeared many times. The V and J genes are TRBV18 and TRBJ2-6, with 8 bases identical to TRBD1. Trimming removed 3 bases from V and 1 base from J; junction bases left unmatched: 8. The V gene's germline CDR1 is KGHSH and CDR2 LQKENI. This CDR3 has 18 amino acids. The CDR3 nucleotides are TGTGCCAGCTCACCCCGGGGGACAGGTTCGTCTGGGGCCAACGTCCTGACTTTC. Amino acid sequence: CASSPRGTGSSGANVLTF.

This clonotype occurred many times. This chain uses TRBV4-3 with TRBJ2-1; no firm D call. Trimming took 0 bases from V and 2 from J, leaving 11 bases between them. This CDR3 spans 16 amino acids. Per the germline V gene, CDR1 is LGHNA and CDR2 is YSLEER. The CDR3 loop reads CASSQDPGFPYNEQFF. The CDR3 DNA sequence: TGCGCCAGCAGCCAAGATCCCGGGTTCCCCTACAATGAGCAGTTCTTC.

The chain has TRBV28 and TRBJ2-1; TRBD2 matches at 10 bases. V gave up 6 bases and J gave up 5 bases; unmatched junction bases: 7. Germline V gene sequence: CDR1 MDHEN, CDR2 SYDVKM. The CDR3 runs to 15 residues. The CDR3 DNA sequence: TGTGCCAGCAGACGAGCGGGAGGGCCGCACAATGAGCAGTTCTTC. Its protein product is CASRRAGGPHNEQFF.

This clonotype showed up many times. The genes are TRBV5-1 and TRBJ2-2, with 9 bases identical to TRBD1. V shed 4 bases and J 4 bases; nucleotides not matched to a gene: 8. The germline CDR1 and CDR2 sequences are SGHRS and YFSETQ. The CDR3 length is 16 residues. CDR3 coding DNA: TGCGCCAGCAGCCTTGGAGGACAGGGGATCACCGGGGAGCTGTTTTTT. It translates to CASSLGGQGITGELFF.

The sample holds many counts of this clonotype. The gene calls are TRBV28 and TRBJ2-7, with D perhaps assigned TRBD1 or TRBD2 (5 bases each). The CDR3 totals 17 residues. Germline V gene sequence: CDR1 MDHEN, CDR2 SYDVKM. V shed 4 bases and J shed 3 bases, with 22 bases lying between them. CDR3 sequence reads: CASSSTDVGVRSYEQYF. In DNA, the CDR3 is TGTGCCAGCAGTTCGACAGACGTCGGGGTTAGAAGCTACGAGCAGTACTTC.

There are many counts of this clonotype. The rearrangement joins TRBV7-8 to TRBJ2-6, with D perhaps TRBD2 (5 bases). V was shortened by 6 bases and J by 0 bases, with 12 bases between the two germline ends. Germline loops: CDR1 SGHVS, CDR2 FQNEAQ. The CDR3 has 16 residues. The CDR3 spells CASRMIGDSGANVLTF. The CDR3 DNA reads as TGTGCCAGCAGGATGATCGGGGACTCTGGGGCCAACGTCCTGACTTTC.

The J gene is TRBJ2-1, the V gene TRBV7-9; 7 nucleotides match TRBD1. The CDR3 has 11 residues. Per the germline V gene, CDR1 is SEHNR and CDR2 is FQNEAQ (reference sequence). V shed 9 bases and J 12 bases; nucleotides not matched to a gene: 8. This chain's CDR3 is CAREETGMQFF. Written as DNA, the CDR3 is TGTGCCAGGGAAGAGACAGGGATGCAGTTCTTC.

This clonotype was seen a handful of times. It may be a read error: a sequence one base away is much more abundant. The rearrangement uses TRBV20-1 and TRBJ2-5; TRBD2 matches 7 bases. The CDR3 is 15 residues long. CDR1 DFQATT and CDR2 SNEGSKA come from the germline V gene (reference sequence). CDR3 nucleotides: TGCTGTGCTAGAGCCTCACAGCGGGGCCAAGAGACCCAGTACTTC. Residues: CCARASQRGQETQYF.

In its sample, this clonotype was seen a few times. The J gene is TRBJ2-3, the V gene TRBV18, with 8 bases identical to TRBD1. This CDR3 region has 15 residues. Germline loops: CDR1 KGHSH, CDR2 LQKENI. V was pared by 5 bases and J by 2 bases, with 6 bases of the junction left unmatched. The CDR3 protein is CASSSRDRFTDTQYF. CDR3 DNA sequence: TGTGCCAGCTCATCCCGGGACAGGTTCACAGATACGCAGTATTTT. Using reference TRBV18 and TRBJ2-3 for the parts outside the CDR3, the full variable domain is NAGVMQNPRHLVRRRGQEARLRCSPMKGHSHVYWYRQLPEEGLKFMVYLQKENIIDESGMPKERFSAEFPKEGPSILRIQQVVRGDSAAYFCASSSRDRFTDTQYFGPGTRLTVL.

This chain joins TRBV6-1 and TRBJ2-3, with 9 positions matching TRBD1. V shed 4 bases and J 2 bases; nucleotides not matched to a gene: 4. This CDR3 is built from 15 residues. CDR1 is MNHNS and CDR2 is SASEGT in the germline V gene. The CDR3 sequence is CASSGGQGFTDTQYF. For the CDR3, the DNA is TGTGCCAGCAGTGGGGGACAGGGCTTCACAGATACGCAGTATTTT.

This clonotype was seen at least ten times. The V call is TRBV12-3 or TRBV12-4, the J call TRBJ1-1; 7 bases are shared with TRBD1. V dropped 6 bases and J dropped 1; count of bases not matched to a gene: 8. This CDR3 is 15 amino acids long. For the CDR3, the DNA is TGTGCCAGCAGCCCCGACAGGGCTCGGAACACTGAAGCTTTCTTT. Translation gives CASSPDRARNTEAFF.

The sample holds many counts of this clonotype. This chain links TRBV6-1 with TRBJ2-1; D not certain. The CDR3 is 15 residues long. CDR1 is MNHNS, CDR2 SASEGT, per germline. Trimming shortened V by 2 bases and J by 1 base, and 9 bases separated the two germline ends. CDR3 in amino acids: CASSELSMSYNEQFF. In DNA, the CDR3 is TGTGCCAGCAGTGAACTATCGATGTCCTACAATGAGCAGTTCTTC.